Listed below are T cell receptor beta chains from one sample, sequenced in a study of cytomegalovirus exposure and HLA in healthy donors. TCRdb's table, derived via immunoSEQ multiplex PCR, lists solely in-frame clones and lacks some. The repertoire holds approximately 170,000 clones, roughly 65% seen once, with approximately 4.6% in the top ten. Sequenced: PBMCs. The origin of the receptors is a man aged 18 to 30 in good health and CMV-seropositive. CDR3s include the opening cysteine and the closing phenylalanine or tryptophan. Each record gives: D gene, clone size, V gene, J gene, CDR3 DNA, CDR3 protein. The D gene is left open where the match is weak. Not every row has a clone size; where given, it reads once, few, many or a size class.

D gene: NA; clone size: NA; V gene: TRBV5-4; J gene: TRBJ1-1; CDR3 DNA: TGTGCCAGCAGTCCCCAGGGGAGCACTGAAGCTTTCTTT; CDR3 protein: CASSPQGSTEAFF
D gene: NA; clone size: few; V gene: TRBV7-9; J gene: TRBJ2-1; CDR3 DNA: TGTGCCAGCAGCACCAGACAGGTCCCTAGCTCCTACAATGAGCAGTTCTTC; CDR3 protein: CASSTRQVPSSYNEQFF
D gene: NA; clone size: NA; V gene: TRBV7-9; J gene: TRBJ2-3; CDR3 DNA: TGTGCCAGCAGCTTGAGATCCCAGGGAGATACGCAGTATTTT; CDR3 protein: CASSLRSQGDTQYF
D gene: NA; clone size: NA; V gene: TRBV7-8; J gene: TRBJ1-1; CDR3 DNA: TGTGCCAGCAGCTTCCGGAAGGGACAAACGGACACTGAAGCTTTCTTT; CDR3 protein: CASSFRKGQTDTEAFF
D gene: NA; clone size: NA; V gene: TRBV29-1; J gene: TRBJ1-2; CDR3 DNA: TGCAGCGTTGAACAGGGCAACTATGGCTACACCTTC; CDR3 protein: CSVEQGNYGYTF
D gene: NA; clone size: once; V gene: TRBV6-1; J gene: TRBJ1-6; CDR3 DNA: TGTGCCAGCAGCACACAGGGTTGGGAGTCACCCCTCCACTTT; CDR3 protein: CASSTQGWESPLHF
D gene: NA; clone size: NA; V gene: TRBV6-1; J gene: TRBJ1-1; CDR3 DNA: TGTGCCAGCAGTGAAGAGACAGCTAACACTGAAGCTTTCTTT; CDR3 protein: CASSEETANTEAFF
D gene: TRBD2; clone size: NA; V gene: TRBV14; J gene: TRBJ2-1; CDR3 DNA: TGTGCCAGCAGCCCGGGACTAGCGGGGATCAAGCCCTACAATGAGCAGTTCTTC; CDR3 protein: CASSPGLAGIKPYNEQFF
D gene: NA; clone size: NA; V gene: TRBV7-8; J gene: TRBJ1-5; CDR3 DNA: TGTGCCAGCAGCTTAGAATCCCGGCAGCCCCAGCATTTT; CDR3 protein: CASSLESRQPQHF
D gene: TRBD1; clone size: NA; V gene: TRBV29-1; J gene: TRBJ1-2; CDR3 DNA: TGCAGCGTGGGACAGGGCGGCTACACCTTC; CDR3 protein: CSVGQGGYTF
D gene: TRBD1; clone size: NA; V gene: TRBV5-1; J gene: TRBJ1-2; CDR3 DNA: TGCGCCAGCAGCTCCAACGTGGGACAGGGCTATGGCTACACCTTC; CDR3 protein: CASSSNVGQGYGYTF
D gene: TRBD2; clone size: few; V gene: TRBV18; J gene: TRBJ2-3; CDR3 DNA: TGTGCCAGCTCACCATCGAGGAGCGGGGGCCACACAGATACGCAGTATTTT; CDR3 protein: CASSPSRSGGHTDTQYF
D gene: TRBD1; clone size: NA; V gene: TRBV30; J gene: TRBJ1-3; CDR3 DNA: TGTGCCTGGAGTGTACTATGGACAGGGCTATCTCTTGACTCTGGAAACACCATATATTTT; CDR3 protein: CAWSVLWTGLSLDSGNTIYF
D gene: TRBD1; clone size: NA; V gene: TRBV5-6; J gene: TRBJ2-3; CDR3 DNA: TGTGCCAGCAGCTTGGGGACAGGGGGCGCAGATACGCAGTATTTT; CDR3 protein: CASSLGTGGADTQYF
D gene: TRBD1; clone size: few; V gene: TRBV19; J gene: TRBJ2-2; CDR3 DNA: TGTGCCAGTAGTATGGGACAGGCCGGACGCACCGGGGAGCTGTTTTTT; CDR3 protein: CASSMGQAGRTGELFF
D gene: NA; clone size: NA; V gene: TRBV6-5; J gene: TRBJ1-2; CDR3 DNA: TGTGCCAGCAGTCAGGGGCAGACTCTCCACTATGGCTACACCTTC; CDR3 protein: CASSQGQTLHYGYTF
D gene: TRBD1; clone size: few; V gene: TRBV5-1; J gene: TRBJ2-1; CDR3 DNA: TGCGCCAGCAGCCTGGGGGGACAGGGGCTCGCTGAGCAGTTCTTC; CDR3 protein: CASSLGGQGLAEQFF
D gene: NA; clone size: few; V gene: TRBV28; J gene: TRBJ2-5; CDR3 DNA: TGTGCCAGCAGTCCCTTGGACTTTACTAACCAAGAGACCCAGTACTTC; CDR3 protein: CASSPLDFTNQETQYF
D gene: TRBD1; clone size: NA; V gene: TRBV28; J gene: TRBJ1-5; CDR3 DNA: TGTGCCAGCAGTTTAGGGACAGGGATTGGGTCGATCGATCAGCCCCAGCATTTT; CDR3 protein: CASSLGTGIGSIDQPQHF
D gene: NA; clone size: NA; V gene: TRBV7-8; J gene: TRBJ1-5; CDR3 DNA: TGTGCCAGCAGCTTAAAGGGGGAGAATCAGCCCCAGCATTTT; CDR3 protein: CASSLKGENQPQHF
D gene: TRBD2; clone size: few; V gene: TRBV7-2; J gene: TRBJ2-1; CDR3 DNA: TGTGCCAGCAGCCCGAGACTAGCGACGAGTGGGGATGAGCAGTTCTTC; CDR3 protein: CASSPRLATSGDEQFF
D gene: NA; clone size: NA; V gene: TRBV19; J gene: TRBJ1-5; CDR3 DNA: TGTGCCAGTAGTATAGAAACTACAGGGCTTGCAAATCAGCCCCAGCATTTT; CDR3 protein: CASSIETTGLANQPQHF
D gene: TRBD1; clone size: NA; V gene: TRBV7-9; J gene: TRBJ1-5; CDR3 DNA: TGTGCCAGCAGCTTGGACAGGGTTAATCAGCCCCAGCATTTT; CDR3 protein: CASSLDRVNQPQHF
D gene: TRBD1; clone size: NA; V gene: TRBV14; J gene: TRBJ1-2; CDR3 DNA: TGTGCCAGCAGCCAACAGGGACAGGTGGAAGGCTACACCTTC; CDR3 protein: CASSQQGQVEGYTF
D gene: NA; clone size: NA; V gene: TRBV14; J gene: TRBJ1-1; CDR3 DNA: TGTGCCAGCAGCCATGACTTCACTGAAGCTTTCTTT; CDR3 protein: CASSHDFTEAFF
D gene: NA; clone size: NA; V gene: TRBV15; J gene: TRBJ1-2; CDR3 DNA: TGTGCCACCAGCAGAGATGTGACGGGGAATGGCTACACCTTC; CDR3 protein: CATSRDVTGNGYTF
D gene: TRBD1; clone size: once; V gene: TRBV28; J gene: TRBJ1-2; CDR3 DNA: TGTGCCAGCCATACCGGGACAGGGGGAGGCTATGGCTACACCTTC; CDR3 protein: CASHTGTGGGYGYTF
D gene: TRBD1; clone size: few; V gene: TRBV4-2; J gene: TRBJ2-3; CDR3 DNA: TGTGCCAGCAGCCACTCCTCCGGGACAGGGGAGGAAGATACGCAGTATTTT; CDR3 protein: CASSHSSGTGEEDTQYF
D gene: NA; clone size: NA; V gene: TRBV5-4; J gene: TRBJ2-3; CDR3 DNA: TGTGCCAGCAGCTCGAGCAATACAGATACGCAGTATTTT; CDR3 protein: CASSSSNTDTQYF
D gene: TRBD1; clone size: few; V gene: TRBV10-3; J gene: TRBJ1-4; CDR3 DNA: TGTGCCACCTCAGGGGGGCCTAATGAAAAACTGTTTTTT; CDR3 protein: CATSGGPNEKLFF
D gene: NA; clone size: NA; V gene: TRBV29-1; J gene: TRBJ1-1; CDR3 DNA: TGCAGCGTTGTGGGGCCCCTGAGGAACACTGAAGCTTTCTTT; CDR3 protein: CSVVGPLRNTEAFF
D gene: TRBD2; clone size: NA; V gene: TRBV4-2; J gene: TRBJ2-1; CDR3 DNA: TGTGCCAGCAGCCAAGATGCTGCGGGAGCCTACAATGAGCAGCTCTTC; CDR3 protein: CASSQDAAGAYNEQLF
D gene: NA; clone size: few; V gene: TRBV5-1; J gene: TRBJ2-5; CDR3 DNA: TGCGCCAGCAGCTTGGGCCAGGCTTTAGAGACCCAGTACTTC; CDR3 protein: CASSLGQALETQYF
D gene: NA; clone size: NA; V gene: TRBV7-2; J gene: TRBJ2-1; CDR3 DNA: TGTGCCAGCAGTTACAGGGATCCCGACAATGAGCAGTTCTTC; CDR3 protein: CASSYRDPDNEQFF
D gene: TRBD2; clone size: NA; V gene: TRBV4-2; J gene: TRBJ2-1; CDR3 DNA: TGTGCCAGCAGCCCGAGGGGGCGGGAGGGCTCTTGGAGCTCCTACAATGAGCAGTTCTTC; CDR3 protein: CASSPRGREGSWSSYNEQFF
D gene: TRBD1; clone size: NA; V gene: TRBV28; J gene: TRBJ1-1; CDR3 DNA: TGTGCCAGCAGTTTACCACAGGGGCTTCGGAACACTGAAGCTTTCTTT; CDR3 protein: CASSLPQGLRNTEAFF
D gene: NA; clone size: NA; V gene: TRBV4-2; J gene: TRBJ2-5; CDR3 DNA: TGTGCCAGCAGCCAAGGGGGGAACAGGGTATCTCCAGAGACCCAGTACTTC; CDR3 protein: CASSQGGNRVSPETQYF
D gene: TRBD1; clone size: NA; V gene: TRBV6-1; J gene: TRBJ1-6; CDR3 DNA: TGTGCCAGCAGTGACTGGACAGGGGGTAATTCACCCCTCCACTTT; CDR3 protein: CASSDWTGGNSPLHF
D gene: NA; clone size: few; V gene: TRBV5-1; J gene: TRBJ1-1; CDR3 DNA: TGCGCCAGCAGCTCAGCGGGGGGGAACATGAACACTGAAGCTTTCTTT; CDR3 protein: CASSSAGGNMNTEAFF
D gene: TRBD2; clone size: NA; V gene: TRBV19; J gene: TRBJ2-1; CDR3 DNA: TGTGCCAGTAGTATAGATTGGGGGGTAGCGGGGCAGTTCTTC; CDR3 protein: CASSIDWGVAGQFF
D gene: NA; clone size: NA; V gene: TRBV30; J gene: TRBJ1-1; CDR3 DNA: TGTGCCTGGGCTCGACAGGTTACGTCGGCTTTCTTT; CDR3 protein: CAWARQVTSAFF
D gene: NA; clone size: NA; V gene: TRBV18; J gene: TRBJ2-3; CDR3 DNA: TGTGCCAGCTCCGCAGGGCTGGGGACAGATACGCAGTATTTT; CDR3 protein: CASSAGLGTDTQYF
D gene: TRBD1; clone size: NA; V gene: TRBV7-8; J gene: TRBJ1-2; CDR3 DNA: TGTGCCAGCAGCGGGGACAGGGGAAACTATGGCTACACCTTC; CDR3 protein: CASSGDRGNYGYTF
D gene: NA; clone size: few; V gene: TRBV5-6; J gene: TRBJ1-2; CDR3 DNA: TGTGCCAGCAGCAGGAGCCTTCTTGGTTCTGGCTACACCTTC; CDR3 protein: CASSRSLLGSGYTF